The source of this TCR beta chain is a study of B cell selection in AIRE deficiency. Study observations and caveats: Of more than 3,000 shared Treg TCRbeta sequences, 30% to 35% were healthy-only, just under 9.5% patient-only. About 30.6% of healthy-shared Treg sequences were found among patient Tconv cells.

CD4+CD127+ cells were sorted as the conventional CD4 T cells. Produced via immunoSEQ multiplex PCR; TCRdb's table is partial and in-frame only. The sample carries some 24,000 clones, about 95% recorded once. Notes on this clone: Its antigen is unidentified.

The germline V gene has CDR1 SNHLY and CDR2 FYNNEI. The CDR3 totals 12 residues. V dropped 2 bases and J dropped 4 bases, with 4 bases sitting between them. The TCR was taken from a human donor in good health. The material sequenced was CD4+CD127+ conventional T cells sorted from PBMCs. The chain joins TRBV2 to TRBJ2-3, with D unresolved. CDR3 loop: CASSEQSDTQYF. CDR3 in DNA: TGTGCCAGCAGTGAACAGTCAGATACGCAGTATTTT. Full variable domain (remainder filled in from reference TRBV2 and TRBJ2-3): EPEVTQTPSHQVTQMGQEVILRCVPISNHLYFYWYRQILGQKVEFLVSFYNNEISEKSEIFDDQFSVERPDGSNFTLKIRSTKLEDSAMYFCASSEQSDTQYFGPGTRLTVL.